A selection of T cell receptor beta chains follows, all from one sample in a study of T cells after somatic rescue of genetic block. The data were produced by immunoSEQ multiplex PCR, yet TCRdb's version contains in-frame clones alone and is incomplete. The sample holds roughly 7,000 clones; about 86% are singletons and the top ten take around 24%. The specimen was peripheral blood mononuclear cells (PBMCs). The source is a boy younger than 18. The CDR3 runs from the conserved cysteine through the conserved F or W.

J gene: TRBJ1-5; V gene: TRBV9; CDR3 protein: CASSAQGASNQPQHF
J gene: TRBJ2-1; V gene: TRBV28; CDR3 protein: CASSWTMGYNEQFF
J gene: TRBJ1-4; V gene: TRBV27; CDR3 protein: CASSHLTNEKLFF
J gene: TRBJ2-1; V gene: TRBV6-6; CDR3 protein: CASRGQNSYNEQFF
J gene: TRBJ2-1; V gene: TRBV9; CDR3 protein: CASSVEDSPGEQFF
J gene: TRBJ2-7; V gene: TRBV29-1; CDR3 protein: CSVQRLSDYEQYF
J gene: TRBJ1-1; V gene: TRBV4-3; CDR3 protein: CASSHQGISGSAFF
J gene: TRBJ2-7; V gene: TRBV28; CDR3 protein: CASRSARGLYYEQYF
J gene: TRBJ2-2; V gene: TRBV27; CDR3 protein: CASGGGAPTGELFF
J gene: TRBJ2-3; V gene: TRBV4-2; CDR3 protein: CASSQGRAETDTQYF
J gene: TRBJ1-2; V gene: TRBV21-1; CDR3 protein: CASRKNGSRGKGYTF
J gene: TRBJ2-5; V gene: TRBV5-4; CDR3 protein: CASSPGLAGEETQYF
J gene: TRBJ1-5; V gene: TRBV20-1; CDR3 protein: CRTGNQPQHF
J gene: TRBJ2-7; V gene: TRBV6-4; CDR3 protein: CASSDYEQYF
J gene: TRBJ1-6; V gene: TRBV7-2; CDR3 protein: CASSELFPNSPLHF
J gene: TRBJ1-6; V gene: TRBV5-6; CDR3 protein: CASSFVTGGYNSPLHF
J gene: TRBJ1-1; V gene: TRBV29-1; CDR3 protein: CSVRRTGNVNTEAFF
J gene: TRBJ1-2; V gene: TRBV6-1; CDR3 protein: CASSVASASYGYTF
J gene: TRBJ1-2; V gene: TRBV18; CDR3 protein: CASSTGQGTDGYTF
J gene: TRBJ2-1; V gene: TRBV20-1; CDR3 protein: CSARYNEQFF
J gene: TRBJ2-5; V gene: TRBV7-7; CDR3 protein: CASSFTGGRTQYF
J gene: TRBJ2-2; V gene: TRBV2; CDR3 protein: CASQDRTTNTGELFF
J gene: TRBJ2-1; V gene: TRBV28; CDR3 protein: CASSWTNSYNEQFF
J gene: TRBJ1-1; V gene: TRBV6-5; CDR3 protein: CASSQWGNTEAFF
J gene: TRBJ2-1; V gene: TRBV9; CDR3 protein: CASSPRQTLYNEQFF
J gene: TRBJ1-1; V gene: TRBV7-9; CDR3 protein: CASSLLNTEAFF
J gene: TRBJ1-2; V gene: TRBV4-1; CDR3 protein: CASSQVMGTDTVYGYTF
J gene: TRBJ2-4; V gene: TRBV7-3; CDR3 protein: CASSLMVGADIQYF
J gene: TRBJ2-1; V gene: TRBV7-2; CDR3 protein: CASSPGGLALHEQFF
J gene: TRBJ1-1; V gene: TRBV9; CDR3 protein: CASSVGINTEAFF
J gene: TRBJ1-1; V gene: TRBV7-2; CDR3 protein: CASSLARGFTEAFF
J gene: TRBJ2-7; V gene: TRBV10-3; CDR3 protein: CASGWVTYEQYF
J gene: TRBJ2-2; V gene: TRBV7-2; CDR3 protein: CASSLVGGNTGELFF
J gene: TRBJ2-1; V gene: TRBV11-2; CDR3 protein: CASSFRLAGSYNEQFF
J gene: TRBJ1-2; V gene: TRBV10-3; CDR3 protein: CAISESDSRDMESGYTF
J gene: TRBJ2-7; V gene: TRBV10-2; CDR3 protein: CASSESSYEQYF